The next 8 T cell receptor beta chains were all read from a single sample in a study of Ad26.COV2.S vaccination and SARS-CoV-2 variants. Noted treatment: roughly 18 received Ad26.COV2.S at low or high dose, single or two shots; about 5 received placebo; per-sample allocation not given. Sampling was done on day 63 after the first vaccine or placebo injection. Measured with immunoSEQ multiplex PCR; TCRdb has only the in-frame clones, and not every one. Of roughly 700,000 clones detected, more than 70% appear once; the ten largest clones hold nearly 1.5%. The specimen was peripheral blood, collected in a trial of Ad26.COV2.S vaccine versus placebo. Every receptor here comes from a person between 18 and 65 years old who received the Ad26.COV2.S COVID-19 vaccine or a placebo.

This chain links TRBV9 with TRBJ2-5, with 9 nucleotides matching TRBD2. Germline V gene data show CDR1 as SGDLS and CDR2 as YYNGEE. This CDR3 comprises 17 residues. The trim removed 4 bases at V and 1 base at J, leaving 11 bases unmatched. CDR3 sequence: CASSSGGGTSPQETQYF. Here the CDR3 DNA reads TGTGCCAGCAGCTCTGGGGGCGGGACTAGCCCCCAAGAGACCCAGTACTTC.

Turning to this clone: Additional DNA sequences in this sample encode the identical CDR3. This sequence joins TRBV30 and TRBJ1-6; D call uncertain. The CDR3 contains 13 residues. The germline V and J ends were trimmed by 1 base and 5 bases, with 6 bases remaining between them. In germline, CDR1 is GTSNPN, CDR2 SVGIG (reference sequence). The CDR3 region is CAWSGGNNSPLHF. The DNA of the CDR3 is TGTGCCTGGAGTGGTGGGAATAATTCACCCCTCCACTTT. The full variable domain, rest sourced from reference TRBV30 and TRBJ1-6, is SQTIHQWPATLVQPVGSPLSLECTVEGTSNPNLYWYRQAAGRGLQLLFYSVGIGQISSEVPQNLSASRPQDRQFILSSKKLLLSDSGFYLCAWSGGNNSPLHFGNGTRLTVT.

Points on this clone: Distinct nucleotide sequences in the sample also encode this CDR3. The rearrangement uses TRBV19 and TRBJ1-5; possible D gene TRBD1, 6 bases. The CDR3 covers 12 residues. Germline V gene data show CDR1 as LNHDA and CDR2 as SQIVND (reference sequence). Between the trimmed V and J ends, which lost 4 bases and 5 bases, there was a span of 6 bases. The CDR3 DNA is TGTGCCAGTAGTAACAGGGATCAGCCCCAGCATTTT. Translated, it gives CASSNRDQPQHF.

V gene TRBV7-9 combines with J gene TRBJ1-1; D ambiguous. Looked up from germline, CDR1 is SEHNR and CDR2 is FQNEAQ (reference sequence). V was shortened by 1 base and J by 4 bases, with 13 bases between the two germline ends. The CDR3 totals 15 residues. This CDR3 reads CASSLVGSRLTEAFF. The CDR3 coding sequence is TGTGCCAGCAGCTTAGTGGGAAGCCGGCTCACTGAAGCTTTCTTT.

The V and J genes are TRBV30 and TRBJ1-2; 7 bases line up with TRBD1. Germline values: CDR1 GTSNPN, CDR2 SVGIG (reference sequence). The CDR3 extends over 14 amino acids. Losses at the gene ends were 3 bases for V and 1 base for J; bases not matched to a gene: 5. In DNA form, the CDR3 reads TGTGCCTGGAGAAACCGGGACAGTAACTATGGCTACACCTTC. Residues: CAWRNRDSNYGYTF.

This chain uses TRBV9 with TRBJ1-6; the D is unclear. CDR1 is SGDLS and CDR2 is YYNGEE in the germline V gene. The CDR3 is made up of 13 amino acids. The V and J ends lost 2 bases and 5 bases respectively, with 5 bases between them. CDR3 in DNA: TGTGCCAGCAGCGTGGAGCATAATTCACCCCTCCACTTT. This codes for CASSVEHNSPLHF. The full variable domain, in which reference TRBV9 and TRBJ1-6 provide the parts outside the CDR3, is DSGVTQTPKHLITATGQRVTLRCSPRSGDLSVYWYQQSLDQGLQFLIQYYNGEERAKGNILERFSAQQFPDLHSELNLSSLELGDSALYFCASSVEHNSPLHFGNGTRLTVT.

This rearrangement joins TRBV24-1 to TRBJ2-7; D unresolved. The germline V and J ends were trimmed by 0 bases and 6 bases, with 20 bases remaining between them. The CDR3 consists of 17 residues. Germline values: CDR1 KGHDR, CDR2 SFDVKD. CDR3 in amino acids: CATSDLPKIKERCEQYF. The CDR3, as DNA: TGTGCCACCAGTGATTTGCCGAAGATTAAGGAACGGTGCGAGCAGTACTTC.

The rearrangement uses TRBV7-2 and TRBJ2-2, with 8 nucleotides matching TRBD2. This CDR3 region has 16 residues. CDR1 and CDR2 from the germline V gene are SGHTA and FQGNSA. V shed 1 base, J shed 1 base, and the junction held 2 bases outside the gene matches. Here the CDR3 DNA reads TGTGCCAGCAGCTTAGTGGCGGGAGGGAACACCGGGGAGCTGTTTTTT. It translates to CASSLVAGGNTGELFF.